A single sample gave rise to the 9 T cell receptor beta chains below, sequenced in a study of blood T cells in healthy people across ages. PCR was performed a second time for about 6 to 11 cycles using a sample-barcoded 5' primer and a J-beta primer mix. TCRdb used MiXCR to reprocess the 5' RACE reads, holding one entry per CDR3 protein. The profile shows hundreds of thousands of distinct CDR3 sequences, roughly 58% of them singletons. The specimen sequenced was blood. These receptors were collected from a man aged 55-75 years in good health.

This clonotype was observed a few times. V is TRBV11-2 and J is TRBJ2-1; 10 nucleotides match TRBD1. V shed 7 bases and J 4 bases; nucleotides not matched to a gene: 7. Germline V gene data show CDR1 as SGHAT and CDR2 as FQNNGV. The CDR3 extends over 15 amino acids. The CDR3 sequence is CASNSWDRGYNEQFF. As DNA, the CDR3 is TGTGCCAGCAATTCCTGGGACAGGGGATACAATGAGCAGTTCTTC.

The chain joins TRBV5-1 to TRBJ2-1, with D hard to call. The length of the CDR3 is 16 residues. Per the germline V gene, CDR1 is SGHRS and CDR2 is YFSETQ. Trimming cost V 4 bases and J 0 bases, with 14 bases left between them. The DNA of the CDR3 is TGCGCCAGCAGCGTCACGAATCCGAGCTCCTACAATGAGCAGTTCTTC. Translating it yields CASSVTNPSSYNEQFF. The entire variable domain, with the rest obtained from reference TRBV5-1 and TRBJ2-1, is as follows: KAGVTQTPRYLIKTRGQQVTLSCSPISGHRSVSWYQQTPGQGLQFLFEYFSETQRNKGNFPGRFSGRQFSNSRSEMNVSTLELGDSALYLCASSVTNPSSYNEQFFGPGTRLTVL.

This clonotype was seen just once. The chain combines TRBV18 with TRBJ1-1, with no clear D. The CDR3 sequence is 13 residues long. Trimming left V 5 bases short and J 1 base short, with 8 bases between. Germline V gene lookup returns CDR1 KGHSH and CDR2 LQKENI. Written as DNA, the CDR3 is TGTGCCAGCTCAAGGGTGGAGAACACTGAAGCTTTCTTT. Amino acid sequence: CASSRVENTEAFF.

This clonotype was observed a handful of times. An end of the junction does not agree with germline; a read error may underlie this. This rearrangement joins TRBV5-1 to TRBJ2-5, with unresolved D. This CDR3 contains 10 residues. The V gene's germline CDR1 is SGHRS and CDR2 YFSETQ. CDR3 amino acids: CASGREAQYF. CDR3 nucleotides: TGCGCCAGCGGAAGAGAGGCCCAGTACTTC.

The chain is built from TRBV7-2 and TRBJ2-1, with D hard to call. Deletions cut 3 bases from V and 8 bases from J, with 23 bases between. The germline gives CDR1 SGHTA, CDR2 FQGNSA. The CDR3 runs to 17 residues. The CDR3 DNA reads TGTGCCAGCAGCTTGTACCCCAGGATGGCAGAATACGATGAGCAGTTCTTC. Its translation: CASSLYPRMAEYDEQFF.

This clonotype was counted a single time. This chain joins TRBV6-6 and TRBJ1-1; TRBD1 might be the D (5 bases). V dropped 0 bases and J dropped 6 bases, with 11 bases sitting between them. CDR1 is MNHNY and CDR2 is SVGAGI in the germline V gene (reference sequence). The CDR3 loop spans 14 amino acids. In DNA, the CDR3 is TGTGCCAGCAGTTACTCCAGGGATTCTGCTGAAGCTTTCTTT. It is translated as CASSYSRDSAEAFF.

DNA for the CDR3: TGCGCCAGCAGCCCCCTCGGGATTCAAGAGACCCAGTACTTC. It is translated as CASSPLGIQETQYF. The rearrangement links TRBV4-1 to TRBJ2-5, with a weak D call TRBD2 (5 bases). The germline V gene has CDR1 MGHRA and CDR2 YSYEKL. V was clipped by 4 bases and J by 2 bases, with 11 bases between them. The CDR3 spans 14 residues.

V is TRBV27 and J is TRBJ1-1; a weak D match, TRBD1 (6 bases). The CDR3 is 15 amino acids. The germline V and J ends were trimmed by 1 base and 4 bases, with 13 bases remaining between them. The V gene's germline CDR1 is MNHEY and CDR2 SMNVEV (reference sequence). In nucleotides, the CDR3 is TGTGCCAGCAGTTTATTTGGGGGCGGGGGCACTGAAGCTTTCTTT. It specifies CASSLFGGGGTEAFF.

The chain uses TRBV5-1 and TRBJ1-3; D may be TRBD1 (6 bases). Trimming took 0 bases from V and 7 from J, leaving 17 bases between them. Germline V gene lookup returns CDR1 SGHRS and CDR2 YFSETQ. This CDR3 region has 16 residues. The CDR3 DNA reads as TGCGCCAGCAGCTTGGCGGGGGACACGGAGGCGAACACCATATATTTT. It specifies CASSLAGDTEANTIYF. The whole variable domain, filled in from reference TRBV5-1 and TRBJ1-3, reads KAGVTQTPRYLIKTRGQQVTLSCSPISGHRSVSWYQQTPGQGLQFLFEYFSETQRNKGNFPGRFSGRQFSNSRSEMNVSTLELGDSALYLCASSLAGDTEANTIYFGEGSWLTVV.